These 23 T cell receptor beta chains share one sample of origin, sequenced in a study of blood T cell repertoires in COVID-19. The assay was immunoSEQ multiplex PCR, and TCRdb's table has in-frame clones only and misses some. The table records more than 100,000 clones, approximately 90% of them present only once. Sequences were obtained from peripheral blood. The source is a man between 65 and 80 years old with active COVID-19.

The J gene is TRBJ2-2, the V gene TRBV4-3, with D perhaps TRBD2 (5 bases). Germline CDR1 and CDR2: LGHNA and YSLEER. CDR3 length equals 14 residues. The V end was cut by 0 bases, the J end by 7 bases, with 9 bases between. The CDR3: CASSQDSGIGELFF. CDR3 nucleotides: TGCGCCAGCAGCCAAGATTCGGGGATCGGGGAGCTGTTTTTT.

J is TRBJ2-7 and V is TRBV18; no definite D call. Trimming pared 6 bases from V and 6 bases from J, leaving 12 bases between. The V gene's germline CDR1 is KGHSH and CDR2 LQKENI. The CDR3 covers 12 residues. The CDR3 nucleotides are TGTGCCAGCTCCCCCCTAAACCGCGAGCAGTACTTC. Protein product: CASSPLNREQYF.

This chain's CDR3 is CSVADSSSYNEQFF. The CDR3 DNA is TGCAGCGTTGCCGACAGCAGCTCCTACAATGAGCAGTTCTTC. The V call is TRBV29-1, the J call TRBJ2-1; possible D gene TRBD1, 5 bases. Trimming removed 4 bases from V and 0 bases from J, with 10 bases in between. CDR1 and CDR2 from the germline V gene are SQVTM and ANQGSEA. The length of the CDR3 is 14 residues.

The chain recombines TRBV30 with TRBJ2-7; D is perhaps TRBD1 (8 bases). V was shortened by 4 bases and J by 4 bases, with 20 bases between the two germline ends. The V gene's germline CDR1 is GTSNPN and CDR2 SVGIG (reference sequence). The CDR3 is 15 residues long. The CDR3 DNA follows: TGTGCCTGGACCTTGAGCGGGACAGGATATTACGAGCAGTACTTC. This sequence encodes CAWTLSGTGYYEQYF.

The J gene is TRBJ2-7, the V gene TRBV30; 10 bases match TRBD2. Germline trimming cut 0 bases from V and 3 bases from J; bases unmatched to any gene: 17. Per germline, CDR1 GTSNPN and CDR2 SVGIG (reference sequence). The CDR3 is 19 residues long. The CDR3: CAWSVHGSGRFRKYYEQYF. DNA for the CDR3: TGTGCCTGGAGTGTACACGGTAGCGGGAGGTTTAGGAAATACTACGAGCAGTACTTC.

V is TRBV19 and J is TRBJ1-2, with 9 bases identical to TRBD1. Germline loops: CDR1 LNHDA, CDR2 SQIVND (reference sequence). This CDR3 spans 14 amino acids. V lost 5 bases, J lost 9 bases, and 10 bases stayed unmatched. The CDR3 protein is CASSPGQGLHRYTF. The CDR3 DNA is TGTGCCAGTAGTCCGGGACAGGGACTACACCGCTACACCTTC.

V gene TRBV5-4 combines with J gene TRBJ1-2, with D unresolved. Germline V lookup: CDR1 SGHNT, CDR2 YYREEE (reference sequence). V lost 9 bases, J lost 5 bases, and 11 bases lay in between. The CDR3 is made up of 11 amino acids. The CDR3 nucleotides read TGTGCCATCGGACGGGATTATGGCTACACCTTC. Amino acids: CAIGRDYGYTF.

CDR3 sequence: CATSVGTSGRGAYNEQFF. DNA of the CDR3: TGTGCCACCAGTGTGGGGACTAGCGGGAGAGGGGCTTACAATGAGCAGTTCTTC. The V call is TRBV24-1, the J call TRBJ2-1; TRBD2 matches at 14 bases. V dropped 5 bases and J dropped 4; count of bases not matched to a gene: 9. The CDR3 runs 18 residues. Germline V gene lookup returns CDR1 KGHDR and CDR2 SFDVKD.

V is TRBV19 and J is TRBJ1-5, with TRBD1 identical over 8 bases. CDR1 LNHDA and CDR2 SQIVND come from the germline V gene (reference sequence). The ends lost 5 bases at V and 3 bases at J; junction bases unmatched: 6. The length of the CDR3 is 15 residues. The CDR3 DNA reads TGTGCCAGTAGTGTCGACAGGGGTGCCAATCAGCCCCAGCATTTT. Translated: CASSVDRGANQPQHF. The complete variable domain, with remaining parts taken from reference TRBV19 and TRBJ1-5, reads DGGITQSPKYLFRKEGQNVTLSCEQNLNHDAMYWYRQDPGQGLRLIYYSQIVNDFQKGDIAEGYSVSREKKESFPLTVTSAQKNPTAFYLCASSVDRGANQPQHFGDGTRLSIL.

The CDR3 DNA is TGCGCCAGCAGCACTTCACAGGGATGGAATGAGCAGTTCTTC. Its translation: CASSTSQGWNEQFF. The V gene is TRBV5-1, the J gene TRBJ2-1, with D maybe TRBD1 (6 bases). Trimming cost V 4 bases and J 7 bases, with 15 bases left between them. CDR1 is SGHRS, CDR2 YFSETQ, per germline. This CDR3 has 14 residues.

The chain recombines TRBV18 with TRBJ2-1, with D perhaps matching TRBD1 or TRBD2 (10 bases each). The length of the CDR3 is 18 residues. The V and J ends lost 6 bases and 4 bases respectively, with 25 bases between them. Germline CDR1 is KGHSH and CDR2 is LQKENI. CDR3 sequence (DNA): TGTGCCAGCTCGCGCGACAGGGGGCTAGCGGGAGTGTACAATGAGCAGTTCTTC. Its translation is CASSRDRGLAGVYNEQFF.

V and J are TRBV6-6 and TRBJ1-1, with 11 positions matching TRBD1. CDR1 and CDR2 from the germline V gene are MNHNY and SVGAGI (reference sequence). CDR3 length: 14 residues. The J segment lost 10 bases and the V segment lost 7 bases, leaving 11 bases of the junction unmatched. The CDR3 is CASTGQGALNIAFF. The CDR3 DNA sequence: TGTGCCAGCACCGGACAGGGGGCCCTTAACATAGCTTTCTTT.

This rearrangement joins TRBV11-2 to TRBJ2-7, with a weak D call TRBD2 (7 bases). This CDR3 has 13 residues. Germline lookup yields CDR1 SGHAT and CDR2 FQNNGV. Trimming cost V 5 bases and J 6 bases, with 14 bases left between them. DNA of the CDR3: TGTGCCAGCAGCGTACGTCGGGGGGCCGAGCAGTACTTC. The encoded protein is CASSVRRGAEQYF.

The chain couples TRBV3-1 (or the pseudogene TRBV3-2) to TRBJ2-3, with 9 bases that match TRBD2. Germline CDR1 is LGHDT and CDR2 is YNNKEL (reference sequence). The CDR3 sequence is 13 residues long. J was trimmed by 10 bases and V by 2 bases; bases with no gene match: 4. CDR3 sequence (DNA): TGTGCCAGCAGCCAAAACGGCGGGAGGGCGCAGTATTTT. Amino acid sequence: CASSQNGGRAQYF.

This chain connects TRBV12-5 to TRBJ2-1, with TRBD2 matching over 10 bases. The CDR3 runs to 16 residues. Trimming cost V 1 base and J 7 bases; bases outside gene matches: 7. Germline V gene lookup returns CDR1 LGHNT and CDR2 FRNRAP. CDR3: CASGLGAGGPKNEQFF. The CDR3 DNA reads as TGTGCTAGTGGTTTGGGAGCGGGAGGGCCGAAGAATGAGCAGTTCTTC.

The V call is TRBV6-5, the J call TRBJ2-7, with 9 bases matching TRBD1. After removal of 6 bases from V and 4 bases from J, the junction contained 10 bases not matched to a gene. Germline CDR1 MNHEY, CDR2 SVGAGI. This CDR3 has 15 amino acids. This CDR3 reads CASRAGGQGSYEQYF. The CDR3 DNA reads as TGTGCCAGCAGGGCCGGGGGACAGGGATCATACGAGCAGTACTTC.

This chain uses TRBV11-2 with TRBJ1-6, with no clear D. V lost 3 bases and J 8 bases, leaving 8 bases between the germline ends. In germline, CDR1 is SGHAT, CDR2 FQNNGV. This CDR3 contains 13 residues. DNA for the CDR3: TGTGCCAGCAGCTTTACTCGGGATTCACCCCTCCACTTT. Translated, it gives CASSFTRDSPLHF.

V gene TRBV18 combines with J gene TRBJ2-3; D perhaps matches TRBD1 (6 bases). Trimming took off 3 bases at V and 3 bases at J, with 16 bases between the two ends. The CDR3 is 16 residues long. Germline V CDR1 and CDR2: KGHSH, LQKENI. CDR3 coding DNA: TGTGCCAGCTCACCCCCCATGGTAGGGGGAACAGATACGCAGTATTTT. Encoded protein: CASSPPMVGGTDTQYF.

This clone was observed a single time. The chain couples TRBV12-2 to TRBJ2-7; the DNA was not compared with TRBD2, the D call given in the table. TRBV12-2 is assigned pseudogene status. This CDR3 spans 16 amino acids. CDR3 sequence reads: CASRLALSSGNYEQYF. As DNA, the CDR3 is TGTGCAAGTCGCTTAGCGCTATCTAGCGGGAACTACGAGCAGTACTTC.

The chain carries TRBV28 and TRBJ1-1, with 7 bases identical to TRBD1. The CDR3 is made up of 17 amino acids. CDR1 and CDR2 from the germline V gene are MDHEN and SYDVKM. Unmatched junction bases numbered 12, after V lost 4 bases and J lost 1 base. The CDR3: CASSSYRQGGKNTEAFF. DNA for the CDR3: TGTGCCAGCAGTTCCTATCGACAGGGAGGAAAGAACACTGAAGCTTTCTTT.

The CDR3 loop is CAWSDGAGSYTF. The CDR3 bases are TGTGCCTGGAGTGACGGCGCAGGGTCCTACACCTTC. V is TRBV30 and J is TRBJ1-2, with D possibly TRBD1 on 5 matching bases. The V end was cut by 1 base, the J end by 10 bases, with 13 bases between. Germline V gene sequence: CDR1 GTSNPN, CDR2 SVGIG (reference sequence). The CDR3 length is 12 residues. The full variable domain, in which reference TRBV30 and TRBJ1-2 provide the parts outside the CDR3, is SQTIHQWPATLVQPVGSPLSLECTVEGTSNPNLYWYRQAAGRGLQLLFYSVGIGQISSEVPQNLSASRPQDRQFILSSKKLLLSDSGFYLCAWSDGAGSYTFGSGTRLTVV.

V is TRBV6-5 and J is TRBJ1-3, with TRBD1 identical over 8 bases. Germline V gene sequence: CDR1 MNHEY, CDR2 SVGAGI. The CDR3 covers 14 residues. The J segment lost 5 bases and the V segment lost 7 bases, leaving 7 bases of the junction unmatched. This chain's CDR3 is CASIGQGKRNTIYF. As DNA, the CDR3 is TGTGCCAGCATCGGACAGGGTAAAAGAAACACCATATATTTT.

This chain connects TRBV19 to TRBJ2-7, with TRBD1 identical over 10 bases. V dropped 6 bases and J dropped 2; count of bases not matched to a gene: 4. The germline V gene encodes CDR1 LNHDA and CDR2 SQIVND (reference sequence). This CDR3 comprises 14 residues. This CDR3 is CASSPGQGPYEQYF. The CDR3 DNA reads as TGTGCCAGTAGCCCGGGACAGGGGCCCTACGAGCAGTACTTC. Full variable domain (remainder filled in from reference TRBV19 and TRBJ2-7): DGGITQSPKYLFRKEGQNVTLSCEQNLNHDAMYWYRQDPGQGLRLIYYSQIVNDFQKGDIAEGYSVSREKKESFPLTVTSAQKNPTAFYLCASSPGQGPYEQYFGPGTRLTVT.